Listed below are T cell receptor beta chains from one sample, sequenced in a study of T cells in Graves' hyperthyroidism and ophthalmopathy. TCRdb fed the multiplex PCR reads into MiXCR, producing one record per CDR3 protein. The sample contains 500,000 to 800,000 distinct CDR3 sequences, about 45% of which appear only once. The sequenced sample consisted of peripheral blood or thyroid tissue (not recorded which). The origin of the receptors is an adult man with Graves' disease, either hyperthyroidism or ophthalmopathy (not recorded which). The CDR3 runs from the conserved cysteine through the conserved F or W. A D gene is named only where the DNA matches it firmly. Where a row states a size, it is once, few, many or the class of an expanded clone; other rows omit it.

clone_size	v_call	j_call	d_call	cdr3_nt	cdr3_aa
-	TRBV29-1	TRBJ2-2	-	TGCAGCGTTGATACCGAGGGCGTCGGGGAGCTGTTTTTT	CSVDTEGVGELFF
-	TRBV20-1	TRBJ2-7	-	TGCAGTGCTCCGGGACTCACCCACGAGCAGTACTTC	CSAPGLTHEQYF
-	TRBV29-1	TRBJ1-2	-	TGCAGCGTATCAGCCACGGGCCTCGATGGCTACACCTTC	CSVSATGLDGYTF
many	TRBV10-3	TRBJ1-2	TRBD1	TGTGCCATCAGTGAGGGGACAGGCACTAACTATGGCTACACCTTC	CAISEGTGTNYGYTF
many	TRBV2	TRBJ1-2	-	TGTGCCAGCCTAGGACGGGTTTATGGCTACACCTTC	CASLGRVYGYTF
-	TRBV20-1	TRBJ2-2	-	TGCAGTGCTAGCGATACGGGTAACACCGGGGAGCTGTTTTTT	CSASDTGNTGELFF
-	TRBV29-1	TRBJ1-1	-	TGCAGCGTGACGGACTGGGGTGAAGCTTTCTTT	CSVTDWGEAFF
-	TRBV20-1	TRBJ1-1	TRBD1	TGCAGTGCTCGTCGACAGGGAGTAGTCGCCTTT	CSARRQGVVAF
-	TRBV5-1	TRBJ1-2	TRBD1	TGCGCCAGCAGCTGGACAGGGGAGGGGGTAACCTATGGCTACACCTTC	CASSWTGEGVTYGYTF
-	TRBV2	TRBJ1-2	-	TGTGCCAAAGGAGGGTATGGCTACACCTTC	CAKGGYGYTF
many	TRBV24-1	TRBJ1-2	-	TGTGCCACCAGTGACCGAGGGGTAGGGGGGTATGGCTACACCTTC	CATSDRGVGGYGYTF
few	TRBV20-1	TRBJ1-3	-	TGCAGTGCTAGGAAGGGGTATGGAAACACCATATATTTT	CSARKGYGNTIYF
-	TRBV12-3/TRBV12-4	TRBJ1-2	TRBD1	TGTGCCAGCAGTCCCACCCTCGGACAGGGGGCGTCAAAAGGCTACACCTTC	CASSPTLGQGASKGYTF
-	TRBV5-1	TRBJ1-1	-	TGCGCCAGCAGCTTGGAGGCGGTGAACACTGAAGCTTTCTTT	CASSLEAVNTEAFF
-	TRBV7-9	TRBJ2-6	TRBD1	TGTGCCAGCAGTTTAACCAGGGGGCGCGTAGCCAACGTCCTGACTTTC	CASSLTRGRVANVLTF
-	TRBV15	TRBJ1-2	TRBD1	TGTGCCACCAGCAGGGGACAGGGGGAGAGCGGCTACACCTTC	CATSRGQGESGYTF
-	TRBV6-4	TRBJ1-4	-	TGTGCCAGCAGTGCGAACCAGGGACTTATTGAAAAACTGTTTTTT	CASSANQGLIEKLFF
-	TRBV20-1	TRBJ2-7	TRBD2	TGCAGTGCTAGGGGGGGGACGACCTACGAGCAGTACTTC	CSARGGTTYEQYF
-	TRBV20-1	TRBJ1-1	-	TGCAGTGCTAGTAAGAACCCGAACACTGAAGCTTTCTTT	CSASKNPNTEAFF
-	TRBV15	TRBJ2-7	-	TGTGCCACCAGCAGTTCGACAGAGACCTACGAGCAGTACTTC	CATSSSTETYEQYF
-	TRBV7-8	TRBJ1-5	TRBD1	TGTGCCAGCAGCGAACACAGGGGGCCCAATCAGCCCCAGCATTTT	CASSEHRGPNQPQHF
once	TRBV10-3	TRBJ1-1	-	TGTGCCAGCAGCCCGGGACGGAAGAACGCTGAAGCTTTCTTT	CASSPGRKNAEAFF
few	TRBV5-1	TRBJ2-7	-	TGCGCCAGCAGCTTAACACAGGGCGGGATCTACGAGCAGTACTTC	CASSLTQGGIYEQYF
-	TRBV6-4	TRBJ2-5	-	TGTGCCCGCAGTGACGAATCCAGGCCGGAAGAGACCCAGTACTTC	CARSDESRPEETQYF
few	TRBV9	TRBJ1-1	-	TGTGCCAGCAGCCCGAGCGGGCCGGGCCCTACGGCTTTCTTT	CASSPSGPGPTAFF
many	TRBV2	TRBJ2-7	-	TGTGCCAGCAGCCCTTCGTCCAGGGGAGGCTACGAGCAGTACTTC	CASSPSSRGGYEQYF
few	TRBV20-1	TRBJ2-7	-	TGCAGTGCTAGAGATCAGTACAGTTCCTACGAGCAGTACTTC	CSARDQYSSYEQYF
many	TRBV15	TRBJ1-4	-	TGTGCCACCAGCAGAGCGGGGGCAGCTTTTGAAAAACTGTTTTTT	CATSRAGAAFEKLFF
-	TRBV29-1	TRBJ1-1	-	TGCAGCGTTGAAGATATGTGGGGGCAGGACACTGAAGCTTTCTTT	CSVEDMWGQDTEAFF
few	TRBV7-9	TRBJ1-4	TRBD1	TGTGCCAGCAGCTCACTCCTACAGGGGTTTGGTGAAAAACTGTTTTTT	CASSSLLQGFGEKLFF
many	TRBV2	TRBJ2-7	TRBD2	TGTGCCAGCAGGATCCCGGGACTAACATCCTACGAGCAGTACTTC	CASRIPGLTSYEQYF
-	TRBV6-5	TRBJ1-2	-	TGTGCCAGCCGGGGACCGAGTAATGGCTACACCTTC	CASRGPSNGYTF
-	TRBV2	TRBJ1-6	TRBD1	TGTGTCAGCAGTCGGGACAGGGCTGATAATTCACCCCTCCACTTT	CVSSRDRADNSPLHF
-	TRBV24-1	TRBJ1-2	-	TGTGCCACCAGTCCAGGGGTTGACGGCTACACCTTC	CATSPGVDGYTF
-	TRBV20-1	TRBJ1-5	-	TGCAGTGAACGACCGTTTCAGCCCCAGCATTTT	CSERPFQPQHF
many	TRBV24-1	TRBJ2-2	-	TGTGCCACCAGTGTCCAGGGCCCCGGGGAGCTGTTTTTT	CATSVQGPGELFF
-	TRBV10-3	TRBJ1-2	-	TGTGCCATCAGTGAGACAGGCCCGGGGGGCTACACCTTC	CAISETGPGGYTF
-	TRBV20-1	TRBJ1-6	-	TGCAGTGCTAGGGCAGGGGATAATTCACCCCTCCACTTT	CSARAGDNSPLHF
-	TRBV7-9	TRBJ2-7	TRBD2	TGTGCCAGCAGCATAGCGGGAGGGCCAATGTACGAGCAGTACTTC	CASSIAGGPMYEQYF
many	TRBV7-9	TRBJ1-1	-	TGTGCCAGCAGCTTAGGATCCGGAAACACTGAAGCTTTCTTT	CASSLGSGNTEAFF
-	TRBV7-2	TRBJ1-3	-	TGTGCCAGCAGCTTTGAGGGTGGAAACACCATATATTTT	CASSFEGGNTIYF
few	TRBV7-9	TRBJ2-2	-	TGTGCCAGCAGTTTGGCCTCCAGAGCGCCTACCGGGGAGCTGTTTTTT	CASSLASRAPTGELFF
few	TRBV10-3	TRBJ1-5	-	TGTGCTAGTGGTCTGGAGGTGGCCAATCAGCCCCAGCATTTT	CASGLEVANQPQHF
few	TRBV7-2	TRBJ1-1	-	TGTGCCAGCAGCTTAGATCAGACCTCAAGGGCTGAAGCTTTCTTT	CASSLDQTSRAEAFF
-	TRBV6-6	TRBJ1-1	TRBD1	TGTGCCAGCACCCAGGACAGGGGAGCTTTCTTT	CASTQDRGAFF
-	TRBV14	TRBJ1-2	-	TGTGCCAGCAGCCAAGACACCAACTATGGCTACACCTTC	CASSQDTNYGYTF
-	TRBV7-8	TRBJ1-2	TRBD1	TGCGCCAGCAGCCAAGGAACAGGGGCTAACGACTATGGCTACACCTTC	CASSQGTGANDYGYTF